A selection of T cell receptor beta chains follows, all from one sample in a study of blood T cell repertoires in COVID-19. Profiling relied on immunoSEQ multiplex PCR, and the TCRdb table lists in-frame clones only, not all of them. The sample yields 250,000 to 350,000 clones, roughly 90% seen once. Sample: PBMCs or T cells enriched from blood (not recorded which). These receptors were taken from a woman aged 45-65 years who had been exposed to COVID-19. Both conserved end residues are trimmed from each CDR3.

TRBV29-1	SVHYGGSGNTIY
TRBV19	ASHDRGIAEKLF
TRBV18	ASSPSGQGQGNTIY
TRBV5-5	ASSLAANEKLF
TRBV7-8	ASSGTLAFHEQY
TRBV6-5	ASCSGASGELF
TRBV5-1	ASSLDSQETQY
TRBV3-1/TRBV3-2	ASSRRGGQTDNEQF
TRBV5-1	ASNTGDGVNTEAF
TRBV6-6	ASSPVGTGYSNTEAF
TRBV18	ASSPPSGGNYT
TRBV28	ASSLLHSYGYT
TRBV7-8	ASSLAVGGIDVTGELF
TRBV19	ASSLLAGGHTGELF
TRBV21-1	ASSNRGNSGYEQY
TRBV7-2	ASSLTYRQEYGYT
TRBV6-1	ASSEERPQH
TRBV28	ASSLFTYNEQF
TRBV19	ASSVRQGLQETQY
TRBV4-1	ASSQVFGDYEQY
TRBV5-1	ASSLGGGSNSPLH
TRBV6-5	ASSQGPGYYEQY
TRBV5-1	ASSADMNTEAF
TRBV1	TSSRHQQGAASGELF
TRBV7-2	ASSLGTGGRNEQF
TRBV7-8	ASSLGLEETQY
TRBV4-1	ASGRGDTTDTQY
TRBV28	ASSLRVTGELF
TRBV2	ASRGEEFSYGYT
TRBV18	ASSPVYLGTLNTGELF
TRBV12-3/TRBV12-4	ASAQVADTQY
TRBV28	ASRRTSGGFTDTQY
TRBV18	ASSRDSNTGELF
TRBV7-2	ASSPSALAGLQY
TRBV5-8	ASSLTGWNNEQF
TRBV6-5	ASSPSGEYLLH
TRBV6-5	ASSYLLGRRTGELF
TRBV28	ASSPPRRDTEAF
TRBV5-8	ASSPRGNGNQPQH
TRBV6-2/TRBV6-3	ASSSPWGVSSTDTQY
TRBV7-6	ASSPGYPGGSFTEAF